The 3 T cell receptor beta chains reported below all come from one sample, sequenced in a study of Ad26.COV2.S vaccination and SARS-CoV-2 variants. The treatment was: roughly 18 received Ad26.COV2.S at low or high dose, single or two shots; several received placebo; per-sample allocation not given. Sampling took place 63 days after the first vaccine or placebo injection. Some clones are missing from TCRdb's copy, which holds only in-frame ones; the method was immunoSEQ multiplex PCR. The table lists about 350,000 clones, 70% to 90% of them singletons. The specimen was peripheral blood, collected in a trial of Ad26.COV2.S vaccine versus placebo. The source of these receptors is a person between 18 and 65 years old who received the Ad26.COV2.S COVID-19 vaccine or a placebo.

CDR3 DNA: TGTGCCAGCAGCCCCCGGAGCACTGAAGCTTTCTTT. This sequence encodes CASSPRSTEAFF. This chain links TRBV7-2 with TRBJ1-1; no clear D. The V end lost 5 bases, the J end lost 4 bases, and 8 bases lay between the germline ends. CDR1 SGHTA and CDR2 FQGNSA come from the germline V gene. CDR3 length: 12 amino acids.

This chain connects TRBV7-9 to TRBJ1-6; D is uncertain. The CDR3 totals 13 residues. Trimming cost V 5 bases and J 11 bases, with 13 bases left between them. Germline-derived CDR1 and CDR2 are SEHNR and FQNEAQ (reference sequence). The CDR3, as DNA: TGTGCCAGCAGCCTCCGAATGGATACACCCCTCCACTTT. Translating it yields CASSLRMDTPLHF.

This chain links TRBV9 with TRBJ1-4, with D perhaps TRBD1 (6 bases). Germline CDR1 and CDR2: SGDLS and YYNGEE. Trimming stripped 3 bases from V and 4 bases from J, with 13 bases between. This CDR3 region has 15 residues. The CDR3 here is CASSAGTLDNEKLFF. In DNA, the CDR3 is TGTGCCAGCAGCGCGGGGACACTCGATAATGAAAAACTGTTTTTT.